Presented here are 10 T cell receptor beta chains from one specimen sequenced in a study of T cell responses to AZD1222 COVID-19 vaccine (dated by TCRdb to about 2021). Library generation was performed with the immunoSEQ multiplex PCR assay. As stored in TCRdb, this immuneACCESS dataset retains in-frame rearrangements with V and J assigned. A fraction of the clones does not appear; measured against another copy, unresolved V genes explain less than half of the discrepancy, and the remainder lacks a known reason. This sample gives 35,000 or so clones in total; about 89% of them show up just once. Clones ranked in the top ten supply 5.5% to 8% of the sample. Reading the label with the study, this specimen's time point is: baseline before first vaccination. The sample here was peripheral blood, taken on day 0 of AZD1222 vaccination. The receptors derive from an adult in good health.

V is TRBV7-3 and J is TRBJ2-7; weak D call: TRBD2 (5 bases). CDR3 length equals 13 residues. The V gene's germline CDR1 is SGHTA and CDR2 FQGTGA. The germline V and J ends were trimmed by 2 bases and 5 bases, with 10 bases remaining between them. In DNA form, the CDR3 reads TGTGCCAGCAGCTTAGTGGCGGGCAACGAGCAGTACTTC. It yields the protein CASSLVAGNEQYF. Filled out from reference TRBV7-3 and TRBJ2-7, the complete variable domain reads GAGVSQTPSNKVTEKGKYVELRCDPISGHTALYWYRQSLGQGPEFLIYFQGTGAADDSGLPNDRFFAVRPEGSVSTLKIQRTERGDSAVYLCASSLVAGNEQYFGPGTRLTVT.

The V gene is TRBV11-2, the J gene TRBJ2-5, with unresolved D. Germline values: CDR1 SGHAT, CDR2 FQNNGV. The CDR3 covers 17 residues. With 0 bases removed from V and 5 bases from J, the gap between germline ends came to 19 bases. DNA of the CDR3: TGTGCCAGCAGCTTAGAGGGCGCGACGACGGTAGGGGAGACCCAGTACTTC. Encoded protein: CASSLEGATTVGETQYF.

The chain is built from TRBV9 and TRBJ2-2; no firm D call. V dropped 3 bases and J dropped 3 bases, with 15 bases sitting between them. The CDR3 has 16 residues. The germline gives CDR1 SGDLS, CDR2 YYNGEE. For the CDR3, the DNA is TGTGCCAGCAGCGACACTGCGGTCCACTACACCGGGGAGCTGTTTTTT. Protein sequence: CASSDTAVHYTGELFF.

This sequence joins TRBV7-3 and TRBJ2-5, with D tentatively TRBD1 or TRBD2 (6 bases each). The CDR3 consists of 16 residues. Germline V lookup: CDR1 SGHTA, CDR2 FQGTGA. The V end was cut by 5 bases, the J end by 1 base, with 17 bases between. CDR3 amino acids: CASSLGLRGAQETQYF. CDR3 sequence (DNA): TGTGCCAGCAGCCTAGGGTTAAGGGGGGCCCAAGAGACCCAGTACTTC.

The chain couples TRBV6-5 to TRBJ2-5; weak D call: TRBD1 (5 bases). CDR3 size: 14 residues. Trimming took off 0 bases at V and 5 bases at J, with 10 bases between the two ends. Per germline, CDR1 MNHEY and CDR2 SVGAGI. CDR3 loop: CASSYSQGRETQYF. CDR3 DNA: TGTGCCAGCAGTTACTCTCAGGGAAGGGAGACCCAGTACTTC.

This chain uses TRBV28 with TRBJ2-7, with D possibly matching TRBD1 (6 bases). The CDR3 contains 14 residues. Germline loops: CDR1 MDHEN, CDR2 SYDVKM. The V end was cut by 3 bases, the J end by 6 bases, with 15 bases between. CDR3 residues: CASSFHGTTGEQYF. Written as DNA, the CDR3 is TGTGCCAGCAGTTTTCATGGGACAACTGGCGAGCAGTACTTC.

The chain couples TRBV5-4 to TRBJ1-1; 9 nucleotides match TRBD1. CDR1 is SGHNT and CDR2 is YYREEE in the germline V gene (reference sequence). This CDR3 region has 15 residues. After removal of 4 bases from V and 1 base from J, the junction contained 5 bases not matched to a gene. The CDR3 DNA follows: TGTGCCAGCAGCCAGGACAGGGGCGCGAACACTGAAGCTTTCTTT. This translates into CASSQDRGANTEAFF. Full variable domain (missing parts from reference TRBV5-4 and TRBJ1-1): ETGVTQSPTHLIKTRGQQVTLRCSSQSGHNTVSWYQQALGQGPQFIFQYYREEENGRGNFPPRFSGLQFPNYSSELNVNALELDDSALYLCASSQDRGANTEAFFGQGTRLTVV.

This clone came up once. The CDR3 spells CASSFLAGGLEGSYNEQFF. The CDR3 coding sequence is TGTGCCAGCAGCTTCCTAGCGGGGGGGCTGGAGGGATCCTACAATGAGCAGTTCTTC. The V gene is TRBV6-4, the J gene TRBJ2-1, with TRBD2 matching over 12 bases. There are 19 residues in the CDR3. Unmatched junction bases numbered 13, after V lost 6 bases and J lost 1 base. The germline gives CDR1 MRHNA, CDR2 SNTAGT.

This chain links TRBV25-1 with TRBJ1-5, with D uncertain. Germline lookup yields CDR1 MGHDK and CDR2 SYGVNS. The CDR3 runs 13 residues. Trimming stripped 3 bases from V and 0 bases from J, with 3 bases between. This CDR3 is CASSEGSNQPQHF. CDR3 nucleotides: TGTGCCAGCAGTGAGGGTAGCAATCAGCCCCAGCATTTT.

The rearrangement links TRBV12-3 or TRBV12-4 to TRBJ1-2, with D perhaps TRBD1 (6 bases). The CDR3 contains 11 residues. Trimming left V 6 bases short and J 7 bases short, with 9 bases between. The CDR3 is CASSTGTGYTF. CDR3 bases: TGTGCCAGCAGCACAGGGACTGGCTACACCTTC.